These 3 T cell receptor beta chains originate from one sample sequenced in a study of regulatory T cells in long-lasting Graves disease. Time point denoted: persistent/refractory GD, antithyroid drugs over 5 years with positive TRAb. RNA from PBMCs was the source of the TCR library. Relying on iRepertoire HTBI primers and Arm-PCR of CDR3 regions, the team built TCR beta libraries. TCRdb passed the multiplex PCR reads through MiXCR, listing each CDR3 protein once. Of 300,000 to 400,000 distinct CDR3 sequences listed, less than 20% are singletons. The sample in question was peripheral blood mononuclear cells (PBMCs), obtained when the disease was refractory, from a patient treated with antithyroid drugs. The receptors originated from a female donor with Graves disease.

This clonotype came up many times. The chain has TRBV20-1 and TRBJ1-2, with D possibly being TRBD1 (6 bases). Germline CDR1 DFQATT, CDR2 SNEGSKA (reference sequence). This CDR3 spans 13 amino acids. Trimming stripped 8 bases from V and 0 bases from J, with 13 bases between. CDR3 protein: CSTRGRTNYGYTF. In nucleotides, the CDR3 is TGCAGTACCAGGGGACGGACTAACTATGGCTACACCTTC.

This clonotype has a handful of counts. V gene TRBV7-6 combines with J gene TRBJ1-6; 8 positions agree with TRBD1. The CDR3 sequence is 18 residues long. Germline CDR1 reads SGHVS; CDR2 reads FNYEAQ. The J segment lost 6 bases and the V segment lost 0 bases, leaving 10 bases of the junction unmatched. The CDR3 region is CASSLAGPGTGLNSPLHF. The CDR3 bases are TGTGCCAGCAGCTTAGCGGGCCCTGGGACAGGTCTTAATTCACCCCTCCACTTT.

This chain uses TRBV3-1 with TRBJ2-6; no firm D call. The germline V and J ends were trimmed by 2 bases and 1 base, with 3 bases remaining between them. CDR3 length: 14 residues. Germline CDR1 reads LGHDT; CDR2 reads YNNKEL (reference sequence). The CDR3 here is CASSQTSGANVLTF. Written as DNA, the CDR3 is TGTGCCAGCAGCCAAACGTCTGGGGCCAACGTCCTGACTTTC.